This T cell receptor (beta chain) was documented in a study of OX40 agonist ivuxolimab in advanced cancers. Broader study findings: Expanded clones tended on average to be more numerous among CD8+ T cells than CD4+. CD4+ and CD8+ blood T cells expanded clonally by week 6 at 0.1 to 3.0 mg/kg.

Note on this clone: The antigen remains undetermined.

Some clones are missing from TCRdb's copy, which holds only in-frame ones; the method was immunoSEQ multiplex PCR. The sample yields 45,000 to 70,000 clones, more than 70% seen once. Here the sequenced sample was CD4+ or CD8+ T cells sorted from blood, taken in a trial of the OX40 agonist ivuxolimab. The source is an adult with an advanced solid tumor such as melanoma, head and neck, liver or kidney cancer.

For the CDR3, the DNA is TGTGCCAGCAGCCCCCCCCGGGGGCACAAGGTGGCAACTAATGAAAAACTGTTTTTT. This translates into CASSPPRGHKVATNEKLFF. The V gene is TRBV7-9, the J gene TRBJ1-4, with D possibly being TRBD1 (6 bases). Germline V gives CDR1 SEHNR, CDR2 FQNEAQ (reference sequence). Trimming removed 5 bases from V and 0 bases from J, with 22 bases in between. The CDR3 loop spans 19 amino acids. The full variable domain, completed using reference TRBV7-9 and TRBJ1-4, is DTGVSQNPRHKITKRGQNVTFRCDPISEHNRLYWYRQTLGQGPEFLTYFQNEAQLEKSRLLSDRFSAERPKGSFSTLEIQRTEQGDSAMYLCASSPPRGHKVATNEKLFFGSGTQLSVL.